This T cell receptor (beta chain) is from a study of control samples from healthy donors and cancer patients. Repertoires were generated with immunoSEQ multiplex PCR, while TCRdb's copy carries only in-frame clones and drops some. This table has around 90,000 clones, approximately 86% appearing once. The TCR was taken from a man aged 25 to 40 in good health. Source material: blood.

The CDR3 bases are TGTGCCAGTCGGGGCCGGGGGAATGAAAAACTGTTTTTT. As protein: CASRGRGNEKLFF. The chain is built from TRBV19 and TRBJ1-4; possibly TRBD1 for D (5 bases). The CDR3 loop spans 13 amino acids. Trimming removed 8 bases at V and 5 bases at J, with 12 bases between. CDR1 and CDR2 (germline): LNHDA, SQIVND (reference sequence).